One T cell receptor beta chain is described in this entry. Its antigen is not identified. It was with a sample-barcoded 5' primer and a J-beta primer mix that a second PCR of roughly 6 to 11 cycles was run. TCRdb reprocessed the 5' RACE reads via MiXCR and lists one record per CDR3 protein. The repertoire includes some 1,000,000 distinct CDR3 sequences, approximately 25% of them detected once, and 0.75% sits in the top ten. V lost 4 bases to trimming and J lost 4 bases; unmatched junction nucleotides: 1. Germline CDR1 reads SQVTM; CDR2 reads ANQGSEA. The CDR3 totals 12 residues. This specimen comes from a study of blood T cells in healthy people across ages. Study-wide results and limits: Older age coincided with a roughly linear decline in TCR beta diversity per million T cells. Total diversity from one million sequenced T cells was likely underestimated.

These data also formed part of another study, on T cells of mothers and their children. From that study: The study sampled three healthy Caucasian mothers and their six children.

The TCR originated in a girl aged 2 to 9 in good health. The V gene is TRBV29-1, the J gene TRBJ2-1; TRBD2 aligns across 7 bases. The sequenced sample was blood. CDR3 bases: TGCAGCGTTGCGGGGGGTTACAATGAGCAGTTCTTC. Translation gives CSVAGGYNEQFF.